The 26 T cell receptor beta chains reported below all come from one sample, sequenced in a study of regulatory T cells in long-lasting Graves disease (dated by TCRdb to the early 2020s). Preparation of the library involved multiplex PCR. TCRdb shows the sequencer as Illumina HiSeq 4000. To build TCR beta libraries, CDR3 regions were amplified by Arm-PCR using iRepertoire HTBI primers. The public reads were reanalyzed by TCRdb: fastp trimming at Q25, MiXCR alignment, in-frame beta chains only. One record per CDR3 amino acid sequence lists the most common genes and DNA. The sample yields 300,000 to 400,000 distinct CDR3 sequences; about 18% were counted once. The leading ten clones occupy about two fifths of the sample. The time point label of this sample denotes: newly diagnosed GD, antithyroid drugs for less than 3 months. For both TCR sequencing and RNA sequencing, RNA was extracted from PBMCs in TRIzol.

Material: peripheral blood mononuclear cells (PBMCs), obtained at new diagnosis, from a patient treated with antithyroid drugs. These receptors came from a female donor with Graves disease.

This sequence joins TRBV7-3 and TRBJ2-1, with a weak D call TRBD2 (5 bases). Germline V gene lookup returns CDR1 SGHTA and CDR2 FQGTGA. The CDR3 contains 12 residues. Trimming cost V 2 bases and J 10 bases, with 9 bases left between them. CDR3 sequence (DNA): TGTGCCAGCAGCTTATTAAGAGGGGAGCAGTTCTTC. Its translation: CASSLLRGEQFF.

This clonotype came up many times. V and J are TRBV28 and TRBJ2-2, with 7 bases identical to TRBD1. V lost 2 bases to trimming and J lost 7 bases; unmatched junction nucleotides: 4. Germline V gives CDR1 MDHEN, CDR2 SYDVKM. The CDR3 totals 14 residues. The CDR3 bases are TGTGCCAGCAGTTTAAAGGGGGCCGGCGGGGAGCTGTTTTTT. Translating it yields CASSLKGAGGELFF. Full variable domain (rest looked up from reference TRBV28 and TRBJ2-2): DVKVTQSSRYLVKRTGEKVFLECVQDMDHENMFWYRQDPGLGLRLIYFSYDVKMKEKGDIPEGYSVSREKKERFSLILESASTNQTSMYLCASSLKGAGGELFFGEGSRLTVL.

This clonotype was detected many times. CDR3 DNA sequence: TGTGCCAGCAGTTCGACTTCCGGGACTAGCTGGTACGAGCAGTACTTC. This translates into CASSSTSGTSWYEQYF. The V gene is TRBV28, the J gene TRBJ2-7, with 9 bases that match TRBD2. CDR1 MDHEN and CDR2 SYDVKM come from the germline V gene. J gave up 4 bases and V 4 bases, and 11 bases lay outside the gene matches. CDR3 length: 16 residues. The full variable domain, completed using reference TRBV28 and TRBJ2-7, is DVKVTQSSRYLVKRTGEKVFLECVQDMDHENMFWYRQDPGLGLRLIYFSYDVKMKEKGDIPEGYSVSREKKERFSLILESASTNQTSMYLCASSSTSGTSWYEQYFGPGTRLTVT.

The chain employs TRBV12-3 or TRBV12-4 and TRBJ1-2, with 10 nucleotides matching TRBD1. The CDR3 runs to 19 residues. Trimming took 4 bases from V and 9 from J; bases not matched to a gene: 23. The CDR3 loop is CASSYSGPPPRDRGPSYTF. Here the CDR3 DNA reads TGTGCCAGCAGTTACTCTGGTCCCCCGCCCAGGGACAGGGGCCCGAGCTACACCTTC.

This clonotype was observed at least ten times. The rearrangement links TRBV20-1 to TRBJ1-2, with 7 bases aligning to TRBD1. Germline V gives CDR1 DFQATT, CDR2 SNEGSKA (reference sequence). With 1 base clipped from V and 4 bases from J, the junction kept 0 bases outside the gene matches. This CDR3 is 12 amino acids long. The CDR3 reads CSARAGGYGYTF. The CDR3 DNA is TGCAGTGCTAGAGCAGGGGGCTATGGCTACACCTTC.

This clonotype was seen at least ten times. CDR3 DNA: TGTGCCAGCAGTGGCAAACAGGGGGGACCTTACGAGCAGTACTTC. Protein sequence: CASSGKQGGPYEQYF. The chain links TRBV6-1 to TRBJ2-7, with 8 nucleotides matching TRBD1. The germline gives CDR1 MNHNS, CDR2 SASEGT. There are 15 residues in the CDR3. Trimming removed 4 bases from V and 4 bases from J; junction bases left unmatched: 9.

The gene calls are TRBV12-3 or TRBV12-4 and TRBJ2-2; no reliable D call. V lost 3 bases, J lost 5 bases, and 16 bases lay in between. The CDR3 covers 16 residues. The CDR3 region is CASSFVLRAVTGELFF. CDR3 DNA sequence: TGTGCCAGCAGTTTTGTTTTGAGAGCAGTGACCGGGGAGCTGTTTTTT.

There are a few counts of this clonotype. J is TRBJ2-3 and V is TRBV20-1; D is uncertain. CDR1 DFQATT and CDR2 SNEGSKA come from the germline V gene (reference sequence). CDR3 size: 16 residues. Trimming took off 0 bases at V and 0 bases at J, with 13 bases between the two ends. The chain's CDR3 is CSARDRARTSTDTQYF. The DNA of the CDR3 is TGCAGTGCTAGAGATCGGGCCCGAACTAGCACAGATACGCAGTATTTT.

CDR3 region: CASSPGGTGNTEAFF. The CDR3 nucleotides are TGTGCCAGCAGCCCCGGAGGGACAGGGAACACTGAAGCTTTCTTT. V gene TRBV6-1 combines with J gene TRBJ1-1; TRBD1 matches at 8 bases. The V and J ends lost 6 bases and 1 base, in that order; junction bases with no gene match: 7. The CDR3 contains 15 residues. Germline V gives CDR1 MNHNS, CDR2 SASEGT.

V is TRBV6-5 and J is TRBJ2-3; D is uncertain. The germline V gene has CDR1 MNHEY and CDR2 SVGAGI. The CDR3 runs 13 residues. V was trimmed by 2 bases and J by 2 bases, leaving 5 bases between them. The CDR3 reads CASSYRSTDTQYF. The CDR3 coding sequence is TGTGCCAGCAGTTACCGATCCACAGATACGCAGTATTTT.

The CDR3 spells CASSLGLGVFAEQFF. The CDR3 coding sequence is TGCGCCAGCAGCTTGGGCCTTGGGGTTTTCGCTGAGCAGTTCTTC. This sequence joins TRBV5-1 and TRBJ2-1; no definite D call. Germline lookup yields CDR1 SGHRS and CDR2 YFSETQ. CDR3 length equals 15 residues. V was cut by 0 bases and J by 9 bases, with 16 bases left in between.

This clonotype was found many times. V is TRBV11-2 and J is TRBJ2-3, with 9 bases that match TRBD2. The CDR3 consists of 15 residues. Germline V CDR1 and CDR2: SGHAT, FQNNGV. V was clipped by 1 base and J by 3 bases; unmatched bases: 2. The CDR3 coding sequence is TGTGCCAGCAGCTTAGTGACTAGCGGAACAGATACGCAGTATTTT. Translated, it gives CASSLVTSGTDTQYF.

The sample holds many counts of this clonotype. The V and J genes are TRBV11-3 and TRBJ2-1; no clear D gene. This CDR3 spans 14 amino acids. From germline, CDR1 is SGHNT and CDR2 YENEEA. Trimming pared 0 bases from V and 9 bases from J, leaving 12 bases between. The CDR3 here is CASSLEMAIVEQFF. As DNA, the CDR3 is TGTGCCAGCAGCTTAGAGATGGCTATCGTTGAGCAGTTCTTC.

A few counts support this clonotype. The chain has TRBV19 and TRBJ1-6; D not certain. The ends were cut back, 7 bases at V and 8 bases at J, with 12 bases in the middle. CDR1 is LNHDA and CDR2 is SQIVND in the germline V gene (reference sequence). The CDR3 runs 13 residues. CDR3 DNA sequence: TGTGCCAGTACCCCCGCGGGGTATTCACCCCTCCACTTT. Its translation is CASTPAGYSPLHF.

As for this clonotype: This clone may be a read error of a much larger clone one base away. The CDR3 nucleotides read TGTGCCATCAGTGAGACCCTAGTGGGTCCCTACAATGAGCAGTTCTTC. Protein: CAISETLVGPYNEQFF. The chain employs TRBV10-3 and TRBJ2-1; D is unclear. Germline V gene data show CDR1 as ENHRY and CDR2 as SYGVKD. The CDR3 extends over 16 amino acids. The V end lost 2 bases, the J end lost 2 bases, and 13 bases lay between the germline ends.

This clonotype has at least ten counts. V and J are TRBV27 and TRBJ2-2; no clear D. The germline gives CDR1 MNHEY, CDR2 SMNVEV (reference sequence). The CDR3 is 15 residues long. V was clipped by 3 bases and J by 0 bases, with 8 bases between them. The CDR3 DNA reads TGTGCCAGCAGTTTTGACGAGTCGAACACCGGGGAGCTGTTTTTT. Translated, it gives CASSFDESNTGELFF.

Many counts were recorded for this clonotype. The chain recombines TRBV14 with TRBJ2-3; tentatively, D is TRBD2 (6 bases). The length of the CDR3 is 16 residues. V lost 4 bases and J 0 bases, leaving 14 bases between the germline ends. From germline, CDR1 is SGHDN and CDR2 FVKESK. CDR3 sequence (DNA): TGTGCCAGCAGCCCCCGACTAGTTTCTAGCACAGATACGCAGTATTTT. It yields the protein CASSPRLVSSTDTQYF.

V and J are TRBV29-1 and TRBJ2-2; D gene unclear. The germline V gene has CDR1 SQVTM and CDR2 ANQGSEA. The CDR3 consists of 14 residues. Trimming left V 7 bases short and J 2 bases short, with 14 bases between. The CDR3 protein is CSARSRLNTGELFF. The CDR3 bases are TGCAGCGCCCGATCCAGGTTAAACACCGGGGAGCTGTTTTTT.

This clonotype was counted ten times or more. This sequence joins TRBV11-2 and TRBJ1-1, with D possibly TRBD1 on 5 matching bases. V lost 7 bases and J 0 bases, leaving 9 bases between the germline ends. Per the germline V gene, CDR1 is SGHAT and CDR2 is FQNNGV. CDR3 length: 13 residues. CDR3 residues: CASNRQMNTEAFF. CDR3 nucleotides: TGTGCCAGCAACCGACAGATGAACACTGAAGCTTTCTTT.

This clonotype was seen ten or more times. The rearrangement links TRBV28 to TRBJ2-4; a possible D gene is TRBD1 (6 bases). This CDR3 region has 15 residues. The germline V gene has CDR1 MDHEN and CDR2 SYDVKM. Trimming shortened V by 2 bases and J by 5 bases, and 13 bases separated the two germline ends. The CDR3 loop reads CASSLGTGWENIQYF. The CDR3, as DNA: TGTGCCAGCAGTTTAGGTACAGGGTGGGAAAACATTCAGTACTTC.

For this clonotype: A much larger clone is a single base away; this may be a read error. The chain joins TRBV14 to TRBJ2-7, with D possibly being TRBD2 (6 bases). Germline CDR1 SGHDN, CDR2 FVKESK. This CDR3 comprises 18 residues. The CDR3, as DNA: TGTGCCGGCAGCCAATCCTATTCGCGACTAGGGAATTCCTACGAGCAGTACTTC. Translation gives CAGSQSYSRLGNSYEQYF.

Many counts were recorded for this clonotype. V and J are TRBV18 and TRBJ2-7, with TRBD2 matching 11 bases. This CDR3 is 15 amino acids long. Per the germline V gene, CDR1 is KGHSH and CDR2 is LQKENI. Losses at the gene ends were 5 bases for V and 3 bases for J; bases not matched to a gene: 6. CDR3 in DNA: TGTGCCAGCTCAGCCACCGGGACTAGCGGCTACGAGCAGTACTTC. It is translated as CASSATGTSGYEQYF.

Ten or more counts support this clonotype. The chain carries TRBV3-1 and TRBJ2-1; 10 bases line up with TRBD2. The CDR3 consists of 13 residues. The germline gives CDR1 LGHDT, CDR2 YNNKEL (reference sequence). V lost 0 bases, J lost 15 bases, and 5 bases stayed unmatched. The CDR3 DNA reads TGTGCCAGCAGCCAAGAAGAGCGGGAGGGTCTGTTCTTC. Amino acid sequence: CASSQEEREGLFF.

This clonotype has more than one count but fewer than ten. A junction boundary mismatches the germline segment, possibly from a read error. V gene TRBV13 combines with J gene TRBJ2-1, with 9 nucleotides matching TRBD2. CDR1 is PRHDT and CDR2 is FYEKMQ in the germline V gene (reference sequence). This CDR3 comprises 15 residues. The CDR3 is CAGSPGLADGSEQFF. The CDR3 nucleotides are TGTGCCGGCAGCCCGGGACTAGCCGACGGTAGTGAGCAGTTCTTC.

About this clonotype itself: A much larger clone differs by one base, so this may be a read error. The CDR3 loop is CAGSPTGFAEAFF. DNA of the CDR3: TGTGCCGGCAGCCCGACAGGGTTTGCTGAAGCTTTCTTT. V and J are TRBV3-1 and TRBJ1-1; 7 nucleotides agree with TRBD1. CDR1 is LGHDT, CDR2 YNNKEL, per germline (reference sequence). The CDR3 runs 13 residues.

This clonotype was seen only once. The rearrangement uses TRBV7-2 and TRBJ2-3; D unclear. V dropped 6 bases and J dropped 0 bases, with 10 bases sitting between them. The CDR3 totals 14 residues. Germline V CDR1 and CDR2: SGHTA, FQGNSA. The CDR3 DNA reads TGTGCCAGCAGTTTTATGGGTAGCACAGATACGCAGTATTTT. Protein sequence: CASSFMGSTDTQYF.